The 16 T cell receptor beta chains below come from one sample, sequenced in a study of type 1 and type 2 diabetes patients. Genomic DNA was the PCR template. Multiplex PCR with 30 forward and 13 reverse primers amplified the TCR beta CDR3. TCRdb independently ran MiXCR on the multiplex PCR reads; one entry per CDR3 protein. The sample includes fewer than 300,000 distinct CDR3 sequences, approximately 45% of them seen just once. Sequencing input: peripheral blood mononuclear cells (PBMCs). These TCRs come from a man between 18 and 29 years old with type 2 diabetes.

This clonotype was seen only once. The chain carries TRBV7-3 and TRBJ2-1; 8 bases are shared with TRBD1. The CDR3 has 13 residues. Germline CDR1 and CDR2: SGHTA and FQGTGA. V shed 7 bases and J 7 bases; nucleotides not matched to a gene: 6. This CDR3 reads CASTKWDRNEQFF. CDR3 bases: TGTGCCAGCACCAAATGGGACAGGAATGAGCAGTTCTTC.

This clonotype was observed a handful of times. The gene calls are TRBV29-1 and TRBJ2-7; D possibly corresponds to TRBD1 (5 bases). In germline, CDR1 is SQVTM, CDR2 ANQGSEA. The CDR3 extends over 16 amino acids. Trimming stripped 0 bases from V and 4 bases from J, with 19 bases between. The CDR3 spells CSVEDLVGTGSYEQYF. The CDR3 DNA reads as TGCAGCGTTGAAGATCTGGTCGGTACAGGTTCGTACGAGCAGTACTTC.

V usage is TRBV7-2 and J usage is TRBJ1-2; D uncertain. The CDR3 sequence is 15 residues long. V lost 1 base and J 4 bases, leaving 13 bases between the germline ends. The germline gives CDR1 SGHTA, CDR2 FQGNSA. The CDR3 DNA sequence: TGTGCCAGCAGCTTAGTACAAGACAACATCTATGGCTACACCTTC. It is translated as CASSLVQDNIYGYTF.

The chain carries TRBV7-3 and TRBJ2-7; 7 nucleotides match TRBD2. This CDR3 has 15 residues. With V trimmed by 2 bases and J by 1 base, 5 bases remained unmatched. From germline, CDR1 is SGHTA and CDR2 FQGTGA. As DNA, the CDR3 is TGTGCCAGCAGCTTAGTCGCGGGGGATTCCTACGAGCAGTACTTC. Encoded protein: CASSLVAGDSYEQYF.

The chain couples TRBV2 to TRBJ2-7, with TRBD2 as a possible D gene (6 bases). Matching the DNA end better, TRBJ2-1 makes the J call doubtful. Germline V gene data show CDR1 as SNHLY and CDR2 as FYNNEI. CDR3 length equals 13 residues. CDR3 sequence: CASSLSGHDEQFF. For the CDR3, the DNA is TGTGCCAGCAGCTTAAGCGGGCACGATGAGCAGTTCTTC.

The CDR3 DNA follows: TGCAGTGTTGATGGAGGAACTAGGTCCTCCTACGAGCAGTACTTC. Its translation is CSVDGGTRSSYEQYF. The V call is TRBV20-1, the J call TRBJ2-7, with D possibly being TRBD2 (5 bases). This CDR3 spans 15 amino acids. The V gene lost 7 bases and the J gene lost 0 bases, with 19 bases spanning the gap. The germline CDR1 and CDR2 sequences are DFQATT and SNEGSKA (reference sequence).

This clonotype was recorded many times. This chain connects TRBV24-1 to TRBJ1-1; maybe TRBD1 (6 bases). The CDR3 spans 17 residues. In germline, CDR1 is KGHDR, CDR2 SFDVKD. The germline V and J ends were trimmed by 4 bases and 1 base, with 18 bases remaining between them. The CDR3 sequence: CATSDFHHRERNTEAFF. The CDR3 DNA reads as TGTGCCACCAGTGACTTCCACCACAGGGAACGGAACACTGAAGCTTTCTTT.

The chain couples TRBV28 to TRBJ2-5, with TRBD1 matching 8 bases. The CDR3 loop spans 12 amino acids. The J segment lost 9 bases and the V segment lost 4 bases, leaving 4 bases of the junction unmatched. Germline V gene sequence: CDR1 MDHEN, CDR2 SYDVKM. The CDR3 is CASSWDRMAQYF. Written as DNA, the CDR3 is TGTGCCAGCAGTTGGGACAGGATGGCCCAGTACTTC.

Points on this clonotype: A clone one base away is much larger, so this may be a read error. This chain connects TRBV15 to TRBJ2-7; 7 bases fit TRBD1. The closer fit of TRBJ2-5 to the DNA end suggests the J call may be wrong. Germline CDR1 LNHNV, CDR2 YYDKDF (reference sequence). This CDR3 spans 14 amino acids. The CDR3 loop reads CATSRGTGGTTQYF. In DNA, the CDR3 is TGTGCCACCAGCAGAGGGACAGGTGGTACGACCCAGTACTTC.

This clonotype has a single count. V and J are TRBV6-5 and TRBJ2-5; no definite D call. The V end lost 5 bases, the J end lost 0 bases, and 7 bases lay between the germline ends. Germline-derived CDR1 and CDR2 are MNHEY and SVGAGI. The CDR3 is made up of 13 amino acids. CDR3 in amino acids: CASSRSHQETQYF. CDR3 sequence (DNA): TGTGCCAGCAGTAGGAGTCACCAAGAGACCCAGTACTTC.

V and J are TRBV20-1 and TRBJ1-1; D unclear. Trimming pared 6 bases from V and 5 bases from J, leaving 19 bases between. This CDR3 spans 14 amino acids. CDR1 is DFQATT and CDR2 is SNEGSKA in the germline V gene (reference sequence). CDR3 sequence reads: CSAAKWAVWTEAFF. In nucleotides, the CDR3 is TGCAGTGCGGCTAAGTGGGCGGTTTGGACTGAAGCTTTCTTT.

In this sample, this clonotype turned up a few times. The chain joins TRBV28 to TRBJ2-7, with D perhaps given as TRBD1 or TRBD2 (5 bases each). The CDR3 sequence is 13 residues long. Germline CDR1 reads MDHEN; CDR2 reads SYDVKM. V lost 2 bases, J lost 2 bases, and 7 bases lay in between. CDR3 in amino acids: CASSLKGPYEQYF. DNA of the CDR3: TGTGCCAGCAGTTTAAAGGGACCCTACGAGCAGTACTTC.

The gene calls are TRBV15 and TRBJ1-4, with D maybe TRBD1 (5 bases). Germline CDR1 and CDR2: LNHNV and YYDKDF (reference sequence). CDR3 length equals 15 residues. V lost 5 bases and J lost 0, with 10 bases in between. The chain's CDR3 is CATSEGPATNEKLFF. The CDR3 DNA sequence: TGTGCCACCAGCGAGGGGCCCGCAACTAATGAAAAACTGTTTTTT.

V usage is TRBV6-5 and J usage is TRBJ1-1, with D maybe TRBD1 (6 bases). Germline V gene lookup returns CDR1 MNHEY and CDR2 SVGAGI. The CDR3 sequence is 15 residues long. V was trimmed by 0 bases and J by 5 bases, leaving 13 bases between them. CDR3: CASSYSKVGGTEAFF. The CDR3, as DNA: TGTGCCAGCAGTTACTCGAAGGTAGGGGGGACTGAAGCTTTCTTT.

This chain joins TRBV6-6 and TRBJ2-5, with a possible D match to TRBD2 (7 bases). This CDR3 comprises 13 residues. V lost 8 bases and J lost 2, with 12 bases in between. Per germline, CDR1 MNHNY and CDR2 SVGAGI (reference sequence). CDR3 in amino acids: CASEEGGQETQYF. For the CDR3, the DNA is TGTGCCAGCGAAGAGGGGGGGCAAGAGACCCAGTACTTC.

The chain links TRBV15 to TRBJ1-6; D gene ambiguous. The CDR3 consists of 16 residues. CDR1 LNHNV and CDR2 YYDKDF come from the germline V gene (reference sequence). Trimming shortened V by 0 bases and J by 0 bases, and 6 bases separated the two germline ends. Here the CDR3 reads CATSRDLDSYNSPLHF. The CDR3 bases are TGTGCCACCAGCAGAGATCTGGACTCCTATAATTCACCCCTCCACTTT.